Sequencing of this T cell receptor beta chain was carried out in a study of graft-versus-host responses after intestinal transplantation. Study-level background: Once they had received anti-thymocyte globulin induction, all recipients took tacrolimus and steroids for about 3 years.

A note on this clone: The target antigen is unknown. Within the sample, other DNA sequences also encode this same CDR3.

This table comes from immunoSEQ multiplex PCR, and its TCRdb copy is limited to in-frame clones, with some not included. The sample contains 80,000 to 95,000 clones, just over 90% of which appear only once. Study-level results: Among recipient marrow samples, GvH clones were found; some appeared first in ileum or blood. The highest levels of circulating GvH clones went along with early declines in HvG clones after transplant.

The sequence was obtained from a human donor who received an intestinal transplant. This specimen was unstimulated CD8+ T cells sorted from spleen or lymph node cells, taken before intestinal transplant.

CDR3 protein: CASSLAGNQPQHF. The CDR3, as DNA: TGTGCCAGCAGCTTGGCAGGAAATCAGCCCCAGCATTTT. This chain connects TRBV5-6 to TRBJ1-5; D is ambiguous. The CDR3 runs 13 residues. Germline CDR1 SGHDT, CDR2 YYEEEE. With 0 bases removed from V and 4 bases from J, the gap between germline ends came to 5 bases.